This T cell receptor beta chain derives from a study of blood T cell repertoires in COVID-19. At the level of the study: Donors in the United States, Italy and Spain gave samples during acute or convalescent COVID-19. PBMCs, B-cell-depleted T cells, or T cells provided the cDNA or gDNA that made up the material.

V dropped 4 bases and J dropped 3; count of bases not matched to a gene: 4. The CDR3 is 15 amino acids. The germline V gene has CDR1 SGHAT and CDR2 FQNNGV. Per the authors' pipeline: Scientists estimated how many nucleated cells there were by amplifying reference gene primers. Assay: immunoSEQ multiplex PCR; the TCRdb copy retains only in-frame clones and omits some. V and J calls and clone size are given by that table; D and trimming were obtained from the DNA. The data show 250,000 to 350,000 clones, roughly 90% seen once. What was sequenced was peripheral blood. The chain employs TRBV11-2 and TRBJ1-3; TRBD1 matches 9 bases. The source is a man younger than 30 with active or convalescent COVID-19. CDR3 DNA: TGTGCCAGCAGCTCGGGACAGGGTAATGGAAACACCATATATTTT. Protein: CASSSGQGNGNTIYF.